The present entry profiles one TCR beta chain with its context. Its antigen is unknown. Base-call qualities are not available, and no considerably larger clone is one nucleotide away. The entry originates in a study of Tregs in tolerant kidney transplant recipients (dated by TCRdb to the late 2010s). Regarding the research as a whole: TCRbeta sequencing was used in the study to identify donor-specific regulatory T cells before combined kidney and bone marrow transplantation, and the identified cells were then tracked after transplant. TCRbeta repertoire sequencing was used in a few healthy controls to compare several methods for expanding Tregs specific for an allogeneic donor.

The paper's findings and limits, for the study overall: Expanding Tregs with activated donor B cells appeared to identify the most biologically relevant and donor-specific TCRbeta repertoire. Biological reproducibility was not directly addressed, though technical replication error appeared minimal. The study was constrained by small patient numbers, and validation of the findings is required in larger populations and under other immunosuppression protocols.

The CDR3 holds 16 amino acids from the cysteine to the phenylalanine. The DNA shown is the 48-base CDR3, in frame from base 1. Deletion took 7 bases off V and 2 bases off J, with a span of 18 bases between the germline ends. CDR1 and CDR2 are drawn from the germline V gene: SGHRS, YFSETQ. For TCRbeta CDR3 sequencing, genomic DNA was extracted from sorted cells using the QIAGEN DNeasy Blood and Tissue Kit. High-throughput TCRbeta CDR3 sequencing, which included PCR amplification with bias correction and internal controls, was done commercially through immunoSEQ. The paper's processing steps were these. Unique productive TCRbeta sequences were defined by CDR3 nucleotide sequence when primers matched and otherwise by CDR3 amino acid sequence together with Vbeta and Jbeta genes. To correct sorting error, sequences shared between sorted populations at a frequency ratio of 2:1 or less were removed; the rest were assigned to the higher population. A sequence counted as donor-reactive if, in CFSE-low cells, the sequence had a frequency of at least 0.01% and was expanded at least 5-fold compared with unstimulated cells. Jensen-Shannon divergence, calculated on the top 100 TCRbeta sequences ranked by frequency, was used to quantify repertoire divergence. For samples with multiple sequencing runs, sorting error was corrected separately for each run before the runs were pooled. The table was pulled from immuneACCESS by TCRdb, which kept in-frame rearrangements only. Such tables lose some clones; where checked, under half of the loss comes from unresolved V genes, and the rest has no known cause. That table supplies the V and J calls and clone size; D and trimming were determined from the DNA. The sample table lists 85,000 to 90,000 clones, approximately 94% of them with a count of one. About 4.9% of the sample rests with the top ten.

Unstimulated Tregs (CD4+CD25+CD127-), CD4+ non-Tregs (CD4+CD25-), CD4 and CD8 cells were FACS-sorted from thawed PBMCs. Blood from healthy controls was obtained either from healthy volunteers or as purchased buffy coats. Healthy control blood was processed to PBMCs by Ficoll density gradient and cryopreserved, and patient PBMCs were collected before and after transplant. This TCR derives from a human donor in good health. In this chain, TRBV5-1 is recombined with TRBJ1-4, with TRBD1 perhaps the D gene, on 6 matching bases. Sequenced material: CD8+ T cells from blood. The CDR3: CASGTGQTRTNEKLFF. The DNA is TGCGCCAGCGGTACAGGGCAGACCCGGACTAATGAAAAACTGTTTTTT.